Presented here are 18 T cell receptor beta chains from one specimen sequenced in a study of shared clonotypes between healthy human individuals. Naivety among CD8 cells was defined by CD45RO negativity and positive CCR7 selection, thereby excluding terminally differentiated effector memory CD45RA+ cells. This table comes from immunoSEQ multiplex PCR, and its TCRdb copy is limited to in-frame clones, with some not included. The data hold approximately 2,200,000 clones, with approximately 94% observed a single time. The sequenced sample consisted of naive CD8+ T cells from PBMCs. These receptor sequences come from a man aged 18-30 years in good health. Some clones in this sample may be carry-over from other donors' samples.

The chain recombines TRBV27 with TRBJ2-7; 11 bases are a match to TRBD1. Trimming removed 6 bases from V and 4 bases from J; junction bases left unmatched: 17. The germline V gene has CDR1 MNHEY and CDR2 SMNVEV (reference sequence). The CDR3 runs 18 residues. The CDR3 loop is CASSRLTLHGQGAYEQYF. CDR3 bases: TGTGCCAGCAGCCGCCTCACTTTGCACGGACAGGGGGCATACGAGCAGTACTTC.

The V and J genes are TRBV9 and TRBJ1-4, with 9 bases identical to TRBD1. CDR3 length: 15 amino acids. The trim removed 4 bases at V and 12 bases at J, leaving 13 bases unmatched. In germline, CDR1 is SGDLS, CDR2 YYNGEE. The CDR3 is CASSLGGQGLPELFF. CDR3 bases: TGTGCCAGCAGCCTGGGGGGACAGGGCCTTCCGGAACTGTTTTTT.

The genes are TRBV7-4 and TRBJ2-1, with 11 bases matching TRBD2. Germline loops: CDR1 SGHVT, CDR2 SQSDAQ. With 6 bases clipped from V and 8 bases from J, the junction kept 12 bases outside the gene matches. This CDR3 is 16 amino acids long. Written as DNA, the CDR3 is TGTGCCAGCAGTGGATCACTAGCGGGAGATCTAGATGAGCAGTTCTTC. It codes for CASSGSLAGDLDEQFF.

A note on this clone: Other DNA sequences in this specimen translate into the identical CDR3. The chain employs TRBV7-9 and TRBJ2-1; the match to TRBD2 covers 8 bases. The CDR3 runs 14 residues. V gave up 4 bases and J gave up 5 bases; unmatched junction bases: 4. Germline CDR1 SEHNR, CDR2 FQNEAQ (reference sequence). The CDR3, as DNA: TGTGCCAGCAGCTCAGGACTAGCAGACAATGAGCAGTTCTTC. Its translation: CASSSGLADNEQFF.

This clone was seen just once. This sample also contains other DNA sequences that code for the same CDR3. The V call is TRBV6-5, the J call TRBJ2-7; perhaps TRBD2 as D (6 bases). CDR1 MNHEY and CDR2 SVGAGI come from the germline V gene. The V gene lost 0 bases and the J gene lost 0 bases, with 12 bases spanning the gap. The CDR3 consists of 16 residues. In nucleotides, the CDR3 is TGTGCCAGCAGTTACTCTACGGGGGAGGACTCCTACGAGCAGTACTTC. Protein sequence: CASSYSTGEDSYEQYF.

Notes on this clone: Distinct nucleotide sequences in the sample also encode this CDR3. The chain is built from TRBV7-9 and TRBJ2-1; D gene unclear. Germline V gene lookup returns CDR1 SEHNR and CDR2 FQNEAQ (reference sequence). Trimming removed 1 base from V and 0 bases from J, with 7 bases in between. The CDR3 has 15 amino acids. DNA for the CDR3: TGTGCCAGCAGCTTAGTCTCCCTCTCCTACAATGAGCAGTTCTTC. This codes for CASSLVSLSYNEQFF. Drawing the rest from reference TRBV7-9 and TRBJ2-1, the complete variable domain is DTGVSQNPRHKITKRGQNVTFRCDPISEHNRLYWYRQTLGQGPEFLTYFQNEAQLEKSRLLSDRFSAERPKGSFSTLEIQRTEQGDSAMYLCASSLVSLSYNEQFFGPGTRLTVL.

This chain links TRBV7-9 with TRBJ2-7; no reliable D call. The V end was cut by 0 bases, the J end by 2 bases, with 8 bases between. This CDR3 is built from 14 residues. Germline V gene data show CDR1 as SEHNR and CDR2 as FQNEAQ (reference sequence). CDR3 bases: TGTGCCAGCAGCTTAGCGGGTCCACCCTACGAGCAGTACTTC. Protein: CASSLAGPPYEQYF.

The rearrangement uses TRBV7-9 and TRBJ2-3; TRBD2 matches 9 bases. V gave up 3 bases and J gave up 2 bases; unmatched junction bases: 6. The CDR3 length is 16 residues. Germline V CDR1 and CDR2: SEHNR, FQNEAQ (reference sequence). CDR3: CASSFFAGGVTDTQYF. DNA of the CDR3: TGTGCCAGCAGCTTCTTTGCGGGAGGGGTCACAGATACGCAGTATTTT.

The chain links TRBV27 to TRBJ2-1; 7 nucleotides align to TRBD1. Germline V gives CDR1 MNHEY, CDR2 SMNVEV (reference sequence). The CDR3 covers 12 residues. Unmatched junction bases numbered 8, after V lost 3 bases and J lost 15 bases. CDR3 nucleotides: TGTGCCAGCAGTTTCCCAGACAGGGCGTTGTTCTTC. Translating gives CASSFPDRALFF.

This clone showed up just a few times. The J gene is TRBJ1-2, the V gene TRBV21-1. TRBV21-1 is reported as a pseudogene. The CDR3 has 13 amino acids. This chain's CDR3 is CASGRGRRDGYTF. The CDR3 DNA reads TGTGCCAGCGGACGTGGACGGCGAGATGGCTACACCTTC.

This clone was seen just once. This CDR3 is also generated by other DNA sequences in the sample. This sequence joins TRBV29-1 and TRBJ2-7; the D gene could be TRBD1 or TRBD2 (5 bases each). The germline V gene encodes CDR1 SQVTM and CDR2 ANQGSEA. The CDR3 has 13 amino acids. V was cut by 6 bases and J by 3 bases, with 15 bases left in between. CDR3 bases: TGCAGCGTCACCGGGACGGGCATCTACGAGCAGTACTTC. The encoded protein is CSVTGTGIYEQYF.

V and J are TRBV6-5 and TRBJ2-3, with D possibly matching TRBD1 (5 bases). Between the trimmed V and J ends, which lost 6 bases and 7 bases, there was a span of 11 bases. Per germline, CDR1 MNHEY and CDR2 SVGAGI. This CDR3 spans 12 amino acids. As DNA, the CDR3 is TGTGCCAGCAGATCAGGGTTGAATACGCAGTATTTT. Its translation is CASRSGLNTQYF.

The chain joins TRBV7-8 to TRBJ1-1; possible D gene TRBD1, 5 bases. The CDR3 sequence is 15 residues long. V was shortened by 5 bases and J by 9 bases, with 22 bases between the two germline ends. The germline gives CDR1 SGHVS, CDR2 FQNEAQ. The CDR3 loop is CASSKLNRGGDKAFF. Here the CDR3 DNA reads TGTGCCAGCAGCAAACTTAATAGGGGTGGAGATAAAGCTTTCTTT.

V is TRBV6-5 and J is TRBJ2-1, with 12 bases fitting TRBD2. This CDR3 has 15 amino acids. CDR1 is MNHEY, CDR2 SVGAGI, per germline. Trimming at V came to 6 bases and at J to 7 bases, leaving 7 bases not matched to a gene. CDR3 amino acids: CASSSSGRARNEQFF. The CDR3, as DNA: TGTGCCAGCAGCTCTAGCGGGAGGGCCAGGAATGAGCAGTTCTTC.

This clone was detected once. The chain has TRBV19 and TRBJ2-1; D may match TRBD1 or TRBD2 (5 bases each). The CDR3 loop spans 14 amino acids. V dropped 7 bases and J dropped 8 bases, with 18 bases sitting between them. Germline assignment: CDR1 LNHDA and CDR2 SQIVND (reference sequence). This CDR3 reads CASMGTWGSDEQFF. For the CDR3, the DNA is TGTGCCAGTATGGGGACGTGGGGGTCTGATGAGCAGTTCTTC.

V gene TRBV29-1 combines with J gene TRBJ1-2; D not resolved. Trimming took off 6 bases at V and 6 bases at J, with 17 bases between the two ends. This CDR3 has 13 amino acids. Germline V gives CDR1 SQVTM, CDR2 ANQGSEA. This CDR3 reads CSVGLGYGHGYTF. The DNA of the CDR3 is TGCAGCGTAGGACTGGGCTATGGCCATGGCTACACCTTC.

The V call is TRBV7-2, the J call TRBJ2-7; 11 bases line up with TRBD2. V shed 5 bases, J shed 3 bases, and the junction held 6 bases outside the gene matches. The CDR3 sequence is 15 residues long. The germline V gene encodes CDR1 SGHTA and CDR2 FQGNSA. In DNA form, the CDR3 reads TGTGCCAGCAGCCTGGGACTAGCGGCCTTCTACGAGCAGTACTTC. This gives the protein CASSLGLAAFYEQYF. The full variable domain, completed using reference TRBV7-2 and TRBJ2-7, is GAGVSQSPSNKVTEKGKDVELRCDPISGHTALYWYRQSLGQGLEFLIYFQGNSAPDKSGLPSDRFSAERTGGSVSTLTIQRTQQEDSAVYLCASSLGLAAFYEQYFGPGTRLTVT.

CDR3 sequence: CASSRPDRDGTGELFF. CDR3 in DNA: TGCGCCAGCAGCCGCCCTGACAGGGATGGTACCGGGGAGCTGTTTTTT. The V and J genes are TRBV4-1 and TRBJ2-2, with 7 bases lining up with TRBD1. Germline V gene lookup returns CDR1 MGHRA and CDR2 YSYEKL. V trimming: 4 bases; J trimming: 5 bases; junction bases outside the gene matches: 10. The CDR3 has 16 residues.